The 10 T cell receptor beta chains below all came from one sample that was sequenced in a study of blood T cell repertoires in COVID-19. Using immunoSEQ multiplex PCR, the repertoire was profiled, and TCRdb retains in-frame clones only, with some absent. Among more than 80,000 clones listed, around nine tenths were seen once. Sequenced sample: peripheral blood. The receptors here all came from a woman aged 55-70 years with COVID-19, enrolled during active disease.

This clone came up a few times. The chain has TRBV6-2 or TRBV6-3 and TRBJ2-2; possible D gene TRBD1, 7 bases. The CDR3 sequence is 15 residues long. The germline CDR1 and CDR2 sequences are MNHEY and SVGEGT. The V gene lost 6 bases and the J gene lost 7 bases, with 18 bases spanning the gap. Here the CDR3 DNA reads TGTGCCAGCAGCCTAGGGGGCCAGGGAGGCGGGGAGCTGTTTTTT. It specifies CASSLGGQGGGELFF.

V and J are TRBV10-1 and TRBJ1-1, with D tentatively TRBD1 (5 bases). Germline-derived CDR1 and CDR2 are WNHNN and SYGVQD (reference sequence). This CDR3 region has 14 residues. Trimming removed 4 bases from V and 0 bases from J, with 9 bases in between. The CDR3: CASSAAGLNTEAFF. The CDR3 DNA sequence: TGCGCCAGCAGTGCAGCAGGGCTGAACACTGAAGCTTTCTTT.

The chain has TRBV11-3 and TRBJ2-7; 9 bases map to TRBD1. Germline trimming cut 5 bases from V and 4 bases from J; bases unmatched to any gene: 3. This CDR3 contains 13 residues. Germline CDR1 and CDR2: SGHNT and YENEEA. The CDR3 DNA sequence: TGTGCCAGCAGCCCGGGACAGGGATACGAGCAGTACTTC. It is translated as CASSPGQGYEQYF.

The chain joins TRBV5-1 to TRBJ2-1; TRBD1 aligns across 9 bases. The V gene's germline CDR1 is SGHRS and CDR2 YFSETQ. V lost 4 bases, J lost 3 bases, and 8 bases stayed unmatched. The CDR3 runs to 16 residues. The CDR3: CASSIMDRGVYNEQFF. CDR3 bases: TGCGCCAGCAGCATAATGGACAGGGGAGTCTACAATGAGCAGTTCTTC.

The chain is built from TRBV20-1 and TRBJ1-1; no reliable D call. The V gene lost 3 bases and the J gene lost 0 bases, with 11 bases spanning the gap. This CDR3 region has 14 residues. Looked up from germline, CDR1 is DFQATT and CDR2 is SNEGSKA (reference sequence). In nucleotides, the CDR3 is TGCAGTGCTAGTAGCCCCACAGTGAACACTGAAGCTTTCTTT. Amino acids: CSASSPTVNTEAFF.

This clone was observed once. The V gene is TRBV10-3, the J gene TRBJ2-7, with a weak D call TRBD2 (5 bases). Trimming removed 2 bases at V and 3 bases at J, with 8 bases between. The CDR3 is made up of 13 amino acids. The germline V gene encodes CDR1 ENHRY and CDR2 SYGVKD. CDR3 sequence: CAISEGRDYEQYF. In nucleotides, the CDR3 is TGTGCCATCAGTGAGGGTCGGGACTACGAGCAGTACTTC.

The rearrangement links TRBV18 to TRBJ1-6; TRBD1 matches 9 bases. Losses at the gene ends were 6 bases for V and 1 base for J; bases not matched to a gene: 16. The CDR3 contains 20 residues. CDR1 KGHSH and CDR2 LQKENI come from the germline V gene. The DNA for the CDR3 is TGTGCCAGCTCTCGCAACCAGCCTGCGACAGGGGGGTCCTATAATTCACCCCTCCACTTT. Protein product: CASSRNQPATGGSYNSPLHF. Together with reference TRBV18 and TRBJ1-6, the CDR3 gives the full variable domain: NAGVMQNPRHLVRRRGQEARLRCSPMKGHSHVYWYRQLPEEGLKFMVYLQKENIIDESGMPKERFSAEFPKEGPSILRIQQVVRGDSAAYFCASSRNQPATGGSYNSPLHFGNGTRLTVT.

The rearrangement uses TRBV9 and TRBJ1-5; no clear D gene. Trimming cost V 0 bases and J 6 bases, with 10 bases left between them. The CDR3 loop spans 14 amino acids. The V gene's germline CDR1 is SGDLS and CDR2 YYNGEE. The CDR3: CASSVGAGLQPQHF. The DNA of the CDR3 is TGTGCCAGCAGCGTAGGGGCAGGCCTTCAGCCCCAGCATTTT.

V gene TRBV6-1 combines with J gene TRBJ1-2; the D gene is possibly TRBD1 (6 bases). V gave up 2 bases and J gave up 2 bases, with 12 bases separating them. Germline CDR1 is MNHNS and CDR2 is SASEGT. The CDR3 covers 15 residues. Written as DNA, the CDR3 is TGTGCCAGCAGTGAAACTTCAGGGGCGAACTATGGCTACACCTTC. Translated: CASSETSGANYGYTF.

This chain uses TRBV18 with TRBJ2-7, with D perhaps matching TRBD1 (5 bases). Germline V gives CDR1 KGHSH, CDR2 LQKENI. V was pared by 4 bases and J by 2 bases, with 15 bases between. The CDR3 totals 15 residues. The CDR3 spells CASSQMLDNTYEQYF. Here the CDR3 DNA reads TGTGCCAGCTCACAAATGTTGGACAACACCTACGAGCAGTACTTC.